These 10 T cell receptor beta chains were all obtained from the same sample, sequenced in a study of vaccination effects on CD4 cells after COVID-19 (dated by TCRdb to between 2022 and 2023). In the ViraFEST assay, PBMC were stimulated with viral peptide pools, and TCR sequencing was then used to find antigen-specific CD4+ T cell clonotypes based on their expansion. After 10 days of culture, CD4+ T cells were isolated with the EasySep CD4+ T cell isolation kit. Participants received two doses of either the BNT162b2 or the mRNA-1273 mRNA SARS-CoV-2 vaccine. Receptor amplification or capture employed the immunoSEQ multiplex PCR assay. Imported from immuneACCESS, the table was reduced by TCRdb to in-frame sequences with V and J called. These copies leave out some clones; in studies compared against another copy, an unresolved V gene accounts for under half, and the cause of the remainder is not known. The sample records about 24,000 clones, about three quarters of which are singletons. The ten largest clones add up to approximately 20% of the sample.

Which antigens these TCRs recognize remains unknown. Sequencing was performed on CD4+ T cells from PBMCs cultured with HCoV-NL63 spike peptides, taken after COVID-19 vaccination. The cell subset or site tag for this specimen amounts to: HCoV-NL63 spike overlapping peptide pool stimulation. These receptors were taken from a human donor who received a COVID-19 vaccine.

The chain is built from TRBV7-9 and TRBJ1-1, with TRBD1 as a possible D gene (6 bases). V was clipped by 1 base and J by 4 bases, with 10 bases between them. This CDR3 is built from 14 residues. Germline V gene sequence: CDR1 SEHNR, CDR2 FQNEAQ (reference sequence). CDR3 amino acids: CASSLGDIGTEAFF. The CDR3 DNA is TGTGCCAGCAGCTTAGGGGACATCGGCACTGAAGCTTTCTTT.

The chain recombines TRBV5-1 with TRBJ2-2; D is possibly TRBD1 (6 bases). V gave up 4 bases and J gave up 0 bases, with 10 bases separating them. The length of the CDR3 is 15 residues. CDR1 is SGHRS, CDR2 YFSETQ, per germline. The CDR3 region is CASSIGQPNTGELFF. The CDR3 nucleotides are TGCGCCAGCAGCATAGGACAGCCGAACACCGGGGAGCTGTTTTTT.

The V gene is TRBV24-1, the J gene TRBJ2-1; D is perhaps TRBD2 (6 bases). The V gene lost 3 bases and the J gene lost 7 bases, with 18 bases spanning the gap. This CDR3 is built from 16 residues. Germline lookup yields CDR1 KGHDR and CDR2 SFDVKD. The DNA of the CDR3 is TGTGCCACCAGTGATAGCGTAGGAGGGCGGACGAATGAGCAGTTCTTC. This encodes CATSDSVGGRTNEQFF.

The chain carries TRBV6-5 and TRBJ2-2; D unclear. The CDR3 extends over 13 amino acids. V lost 9 bases to trimming and J lost 0 bases, with 8 bases between them. Germline-derived CDR1 and CDR2 are MNHEY and SVGAGI. The CDR3 bases are TGTGCCAGTTTTAACCCGAACACCGGGGAGCTGTTTTTT. Protein sequence: CASFNPNTGELFF.

CDR3 protein: CASSPSGGAGEQYF. The CDR3 DNA sequence: TGTGCCAGCAGCCCTAGCGGGGGGGCGGGGGAGCAGTACTTC. The V and J genes are TRBV7-9 and TRBJ2-7; TRBD2 matches 12 bases. Trimming took 5 bases from V and 7 from J; bases not matched to a gene: 6. The CDR3 runs 14 residues. Germline V lookup: CDR1 SEHNR, CDR2 FQNEAQ (reference sequence).

The gene calls are TRBV5-5 and TRBJ2-5; 8 bases line up with TRBD2. The CDR3 covers 17 residues. Trimming at V came to 4 bases and at J to 4 bases, leaving 15 bases not matched to a gene. Germline V CDR1 and CDR2: SGHKS, YYEKEE (reference sequence). The DNA for the CDR3 is TGTGCCAGCAGCCTTACCCCGGGGGGGATGCCAGGAGAGACCCAGTACTTC. Translation gives CASSLTPGGMPGETQYF. The whole variable domain, remainder taken from reference TRBV5-5 and TRBJ2-5, is DAGVTQSPTHLIKTRGQQVTLRCSPISGHKSVSWYQQVLGQGPQFIFQYYEKEERGRGNFPDRFSARQFPNYSSELNVNALLLGDSALYLCASSLTPGGMPGETQYFGPGTRLLVL.

The J gene is TRBJ2-4, the V gene TRBV5-6; D may be TRBD2 (6 bases). Deletions cut 3 bases from V and 0 bases from J, with 10 bases between. Per the germline V gene, CDR1 is SGHDT and CDR2 is YYEEEE. The CDR3 covers 15 residues. CDR3 protein: CASSYGGTAKNIQYF. The CDR3 DNA is TGTGCCAGCAGCTACGGCGGGACAGCCAAAAACATTCAGTACTTC. Full variable domain (rest looked up from reference TRBV5-6 and TRBJ2-4): DAGVTQSPTHLIKTRGQQVTLRCSPKSGHDTVSWYQQALGQGPQFIFQYYEEEERQRGNFPDRFSGHQFPNYSSELNVNALLLGDSALYLCASSYGGTAKNIQYFGAGTRLSVL.

This clone was seen a few times. This chain links TRBV28 with TRBJ1-3, with a tentative D call TRBD1 (5 bases). The CDR3 has 14 amino acids. From germline, CDR1 is MDHEN and CDR2 SYDVKM. V lost 7 bases to trimming and J lost 1 base, with 11 bases between them. DNA of the CDR3: TGTGCCAGCACTTCTGGGGGATCTGGAAACACCATATATTTT. Its protein is CASTSGGSGNTIYF.

V is TRBV12-5 and J is TRBJ2-2; D uncertain. The CDR3 spans 12 residues. Trimming removed 7 bases from V and 7 bases from J, with 10 bases in between. Germline values: CDR1 LGHNT, CDR2 FRNRAP. In nucleotides, the CDR3 is TGTGCTAGTGCCATAGGGATCGGGGAGCTGTTTTTT. This codes for CASAIGIGELFF.

The chain carries TRBV28 and TRBJ1-2; D ambiguous. CDR3 length equals 13 residues. Germline values: CDR1 MDHEN, CDR2 SYDVKM. Trimming removed 2 bases from V and 3 bases from J, with 7 bases in between. The CDR3 here is CASSLEVYYGYTF. Written as DNA, the CDR3 is TGTGCCAGCAGTTTAGAGGTATACTATGGCTACACCTTC.